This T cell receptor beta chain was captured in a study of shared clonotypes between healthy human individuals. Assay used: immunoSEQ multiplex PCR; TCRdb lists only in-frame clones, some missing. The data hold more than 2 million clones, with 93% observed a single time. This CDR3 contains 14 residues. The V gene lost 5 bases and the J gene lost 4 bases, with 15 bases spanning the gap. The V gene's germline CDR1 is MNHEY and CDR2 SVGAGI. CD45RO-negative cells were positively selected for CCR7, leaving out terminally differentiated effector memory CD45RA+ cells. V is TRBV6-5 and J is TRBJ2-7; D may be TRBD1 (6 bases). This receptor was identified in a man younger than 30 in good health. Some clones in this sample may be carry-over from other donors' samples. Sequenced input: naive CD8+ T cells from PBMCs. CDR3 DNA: TGTGCCAGCAGTCCCCGGGACATGGGTTACGAGCAGTACTTC. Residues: CASSPRDMGYEQYF.